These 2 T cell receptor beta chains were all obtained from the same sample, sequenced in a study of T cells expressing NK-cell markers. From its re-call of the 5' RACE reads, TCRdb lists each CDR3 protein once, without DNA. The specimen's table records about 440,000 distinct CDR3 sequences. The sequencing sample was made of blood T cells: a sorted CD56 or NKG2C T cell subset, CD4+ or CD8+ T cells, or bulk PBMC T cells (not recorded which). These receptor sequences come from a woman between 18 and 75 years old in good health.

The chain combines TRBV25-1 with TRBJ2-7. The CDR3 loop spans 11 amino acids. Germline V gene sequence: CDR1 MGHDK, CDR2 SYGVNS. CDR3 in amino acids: CASSDFPEQYF.

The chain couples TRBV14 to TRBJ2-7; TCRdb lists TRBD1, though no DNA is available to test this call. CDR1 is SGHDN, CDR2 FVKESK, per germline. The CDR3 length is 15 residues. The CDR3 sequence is CASSRLGQGAYEQYF.